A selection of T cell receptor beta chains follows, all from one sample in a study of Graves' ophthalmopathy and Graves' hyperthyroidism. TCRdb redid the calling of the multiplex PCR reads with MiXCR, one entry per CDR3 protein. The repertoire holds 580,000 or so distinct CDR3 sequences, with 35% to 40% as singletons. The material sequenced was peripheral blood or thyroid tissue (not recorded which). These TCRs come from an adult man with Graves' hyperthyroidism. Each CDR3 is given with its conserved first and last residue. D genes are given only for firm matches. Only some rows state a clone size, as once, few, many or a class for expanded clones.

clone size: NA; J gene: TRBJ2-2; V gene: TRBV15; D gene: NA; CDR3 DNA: TGTGCCACCAGCAGTGCCGATGCAAACACCGGGGAGCTGTTTTTT; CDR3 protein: CATSSADANTGELFF
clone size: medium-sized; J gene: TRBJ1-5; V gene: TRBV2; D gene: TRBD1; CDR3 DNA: TGTGCCAGCAGTGAAGGACAGGGCTATCAGCCCCAGCATTTT; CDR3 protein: CASSEGQGYQPQHF
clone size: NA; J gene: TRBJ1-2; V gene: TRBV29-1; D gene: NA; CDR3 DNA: TGCAGCGTTGCCCTCGTATCGGGCGGCGACGGCTACACCTTC; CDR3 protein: CSVALVSGGDGYTF
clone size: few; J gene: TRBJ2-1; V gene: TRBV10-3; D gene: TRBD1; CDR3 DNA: TGTGCCATCAGTGCGGACAGGGTGGCCGGTTCGATCGATGAGCAGTTCTTC; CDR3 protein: CAISADRVAGSIDEQFF
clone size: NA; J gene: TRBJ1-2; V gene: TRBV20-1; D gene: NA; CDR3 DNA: TGCAGTGCTAGAGATGTTACTCCGGACTATGGCTACACCTTC; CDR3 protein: CSARDVTPDYGYTF
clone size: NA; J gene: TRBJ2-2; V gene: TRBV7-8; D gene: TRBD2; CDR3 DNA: TGTGCCAGCAGTTCTAGCGGGGGGGCCGGCGGGGAGCTGTTTTTT; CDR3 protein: CASSSSGGAGGELFF
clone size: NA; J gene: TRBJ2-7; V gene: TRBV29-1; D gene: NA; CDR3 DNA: TGCAGCGTTGAAGCGGACTCTTCCTACGAGCAGTACTTC; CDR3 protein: CSVEADSSYEQYF
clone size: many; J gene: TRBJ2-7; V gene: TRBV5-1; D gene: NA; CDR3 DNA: TGCGCCAGCAGCTCTATAGACGGTTCCTACGAGCAGTACTTC; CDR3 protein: CASSSIDGSYEQYF
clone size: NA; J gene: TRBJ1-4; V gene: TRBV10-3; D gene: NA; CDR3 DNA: TGTGCCAGCAGTGAAGACGGGGCTAATGAAAAACTGGTTTTT; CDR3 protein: CASSEDGANEKLVF
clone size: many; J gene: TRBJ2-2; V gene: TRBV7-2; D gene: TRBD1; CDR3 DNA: TGTGCCAGCAGCCGAGGACAGGGCCGGGAGCTGTTTTTT; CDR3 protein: CASSRGQGRELFF
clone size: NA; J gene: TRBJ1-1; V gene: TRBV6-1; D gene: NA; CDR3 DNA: TGTGCCAGCAGCGCCGTGAGGGACGCTGAAGCTTTCTTT; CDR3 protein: CASSAVRDAEAFF
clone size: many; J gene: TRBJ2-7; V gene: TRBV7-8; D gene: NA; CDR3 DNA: TGTGCCAGCAGCCACTCCGGGGAATACGAGCAGTACTTC; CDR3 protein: CASSHSGEYEQYF
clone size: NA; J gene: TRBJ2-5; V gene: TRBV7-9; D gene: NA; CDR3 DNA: TGTGCCAGCAGGGCTAGCAGCACAGATCAAGAGACCCAGTACTTC; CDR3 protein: CASRASSTDQETQYF
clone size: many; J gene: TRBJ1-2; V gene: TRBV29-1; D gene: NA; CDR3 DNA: TGCAGCGTGAGCTTTTGGGGGGGAGGCTACACCTTC; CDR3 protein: CSVSFWGGGYTF
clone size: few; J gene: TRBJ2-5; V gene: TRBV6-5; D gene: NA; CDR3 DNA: TGTGCCAGCAGCCAAGGCCCCGGGGAAGAGACCCAGTACTTC; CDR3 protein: CASSQGPGEETQYF
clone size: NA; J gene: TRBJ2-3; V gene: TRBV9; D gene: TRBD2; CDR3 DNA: TGTGCCAGCAGCCCAAGACTAGCGGGGTGGCAAGATACGCAGTATTTT; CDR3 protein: CASSPRLAGWQDTQYF
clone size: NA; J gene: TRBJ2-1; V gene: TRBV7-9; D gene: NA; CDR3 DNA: TGTGCCAGCAGCTTTACGGCGATGGCGGGGAGCTCCTACAATGAGCAGTTCTTC; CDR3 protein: CASSFTAMAGSSYNEQFF
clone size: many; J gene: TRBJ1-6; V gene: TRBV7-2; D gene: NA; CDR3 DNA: TGTGCCAGCAGACTAGGCGGGGTAGGGATACTCAATTCACCCCTCCACTTT; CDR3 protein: CASRLGGVGILNSPLHF
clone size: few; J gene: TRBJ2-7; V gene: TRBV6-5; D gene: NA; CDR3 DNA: TGTGCCAGCAGTTACTCGACCAGGGATAACGAGCAGTACTTC; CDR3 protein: CASSYSTRDNEQYF
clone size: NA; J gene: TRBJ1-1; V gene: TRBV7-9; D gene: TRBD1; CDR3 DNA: TGTGCCAGCAGCTTCCGGACAGGGGGCGCGAGCACTGAAGCTTTCTTT; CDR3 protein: CASSFRTGGASTEAFF
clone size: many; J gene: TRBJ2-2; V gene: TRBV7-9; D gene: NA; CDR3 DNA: TGTGCCAGCAGCTTAGAGCCTAGCCTGGCCGTCACCGGGGAGCTGTTTTTT; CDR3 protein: CASSLEPSLAVTGELFF
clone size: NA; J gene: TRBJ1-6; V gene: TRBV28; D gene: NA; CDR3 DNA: TGTGCCAGCAGTCCCCATTGGTCCGGGGATAATTCACCCCTCCACTTT; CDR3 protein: CASSPHWSGDNSPLHF
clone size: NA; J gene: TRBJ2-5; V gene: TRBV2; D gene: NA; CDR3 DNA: TGTGCCAGCGACGGTGGCACGGCCCGGAAGACCCAGTACTTC; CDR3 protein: CASDGGTARKTQYF
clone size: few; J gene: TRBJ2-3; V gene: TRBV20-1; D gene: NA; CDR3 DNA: TGCAGTGCTAGAGATCAAGGTCACGGTACGCAGTATTTT; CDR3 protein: CSARDQGHGTQYF
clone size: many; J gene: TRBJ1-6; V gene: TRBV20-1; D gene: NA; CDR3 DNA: TGCAGTGCTAGACCACCTAAAGGACTGACTAATTCACCCCTCCACTTT; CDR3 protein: CSARPPKGLTNSPLHF
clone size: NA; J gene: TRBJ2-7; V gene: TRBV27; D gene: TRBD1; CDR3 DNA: TGTGCCAGCAGTCCCGGGACAGGGGTTTTCGAGCAGTACTTC; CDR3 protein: CASSPGTGVFEQYF
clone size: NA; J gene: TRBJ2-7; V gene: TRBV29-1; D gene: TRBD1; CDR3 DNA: TGCAGCTTGATTGGGACAGGCAGCCACGAGCAGTACTTC; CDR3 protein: CSLIGTGSHEQYF
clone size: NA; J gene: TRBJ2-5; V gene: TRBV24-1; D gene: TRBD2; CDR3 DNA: TGTGCCACCAGTGATACCGGGACTAGCGGGAGTCTAGAGACCCAGTACTTC; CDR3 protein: CATSDTGTSGSLETQYF
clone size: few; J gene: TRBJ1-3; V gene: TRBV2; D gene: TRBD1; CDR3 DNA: TGTGCCAGCACTGGACAGGGGTTCTCTGGAAACACCATATATTTT; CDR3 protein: CASTGQGFSGNTIYF
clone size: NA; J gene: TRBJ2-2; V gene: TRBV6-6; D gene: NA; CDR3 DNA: TGTGCCAGCAGCCCTGATTCGAACACCGGGGAGCTGTTTTTT; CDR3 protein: CASSPDSNTGELFF
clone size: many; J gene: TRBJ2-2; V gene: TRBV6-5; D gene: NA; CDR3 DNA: TGTGCCAGCAGTTACTCCCCAGGAGTAACCGGGGAGCTGTTTTTT; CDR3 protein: CASSYSPGVTGELFF
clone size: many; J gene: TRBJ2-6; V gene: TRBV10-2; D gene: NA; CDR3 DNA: TGCGCCAGCAGTGGACAGCAAGGGGCGAAAGGGGCCAACGTCCTGACTTTC; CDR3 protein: CASSGQQGAKGANVLTF
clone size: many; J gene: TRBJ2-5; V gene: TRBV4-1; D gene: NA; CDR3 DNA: TGCGCCAGCAGCCAAGGGGGGAATGGAGAGACCCAGTACTTC; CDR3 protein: CASSQGGNGETQYF
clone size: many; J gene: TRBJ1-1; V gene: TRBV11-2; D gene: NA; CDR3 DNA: TGTGCCAGCAGCCCGCAGGAGCTCGCTTTCTTT; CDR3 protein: CASSPQELAFF
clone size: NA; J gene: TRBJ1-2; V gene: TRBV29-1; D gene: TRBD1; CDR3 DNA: TGCAGCGTTGAAGGGGGGACAGGGAACTATGGCTACACCTTC; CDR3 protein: CSVEGGTGNYGYTF
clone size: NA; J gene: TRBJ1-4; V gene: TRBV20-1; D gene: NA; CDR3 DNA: TGCAGTGCTAAAGGAGGAGTAGAGGAAAAACTGTTTTTT; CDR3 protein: CSAKGGVEEKLFF
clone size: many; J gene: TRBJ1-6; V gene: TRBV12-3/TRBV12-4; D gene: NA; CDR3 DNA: TGTGCCAGCAGTCACAGGGTATACGAGCTAGATAATTCACCCCTCCACTTT; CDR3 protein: CASSHRVYELDNSPLHF
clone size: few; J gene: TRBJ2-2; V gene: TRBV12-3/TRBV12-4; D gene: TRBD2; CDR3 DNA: TGTGCCAGCATGATTAGGAGCGGGGACACCGGGGAGCTGTTTTTT; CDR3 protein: CASMIRSGDTGELFF
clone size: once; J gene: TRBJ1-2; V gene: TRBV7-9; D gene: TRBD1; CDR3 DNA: TGTGCCAGCAGTTCAACCGGGACAGCTGGAAACACCTTC; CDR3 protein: CASSSTGTAGNTF
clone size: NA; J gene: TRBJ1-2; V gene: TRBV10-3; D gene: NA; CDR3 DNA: TGTGCCATCAGGGAACAGGTCGGTGGCTACACCTTC; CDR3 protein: CAIREQVGGYTF
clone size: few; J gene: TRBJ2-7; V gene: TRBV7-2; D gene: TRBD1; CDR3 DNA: TGTGCCAGCAGCCAAGCCGGGACAGGGACCTACGAGCAGTACTTC; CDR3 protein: CASSQAGTGTYEQYF
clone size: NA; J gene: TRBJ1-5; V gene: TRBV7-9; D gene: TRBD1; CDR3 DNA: TGTGCCAGCAGCTTCCGGGACAGGGGAAGCAATCAGCCCCAGCATTTT; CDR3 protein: CASSFRDRGSNQPQHF
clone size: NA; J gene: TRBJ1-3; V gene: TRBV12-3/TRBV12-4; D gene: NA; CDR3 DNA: TGTGCCAGCAGTTTCGGACAGCTGTCTGGAAACACCATATATTTT; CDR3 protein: CASSFGQLSGNTIYF
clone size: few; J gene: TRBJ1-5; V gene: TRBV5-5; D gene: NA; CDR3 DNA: TGTGCCAGCAGCGTAGTTACGGGGCCTACTAATCAGCCCCAGCATTTT; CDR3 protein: CASSVVTGPTNQPQHF
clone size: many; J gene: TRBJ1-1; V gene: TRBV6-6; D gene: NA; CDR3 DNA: TGTGCCAGCAGTTACTCACGGGGGGGGAACACTGAAGCTTTCTTT; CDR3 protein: CASSYSRGGNTEAFF
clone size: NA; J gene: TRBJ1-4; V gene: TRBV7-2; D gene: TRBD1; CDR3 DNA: TGTGCCAGCGGCTTAAGAAGCAGGAGGGGGCCTAATGAAAAACTGTTTTTT; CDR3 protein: CASGLRSRRGPNEKLFF
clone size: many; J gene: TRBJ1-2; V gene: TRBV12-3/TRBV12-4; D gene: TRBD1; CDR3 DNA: TGTGCCAGCAGTTTAGAGGGGGCCGTGAACTATGGCTACACCTTC; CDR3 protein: CASSLEGAVNYGYTF
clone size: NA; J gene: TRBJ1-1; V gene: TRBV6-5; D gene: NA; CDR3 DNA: TGTGCCAGCAGTTTGGGGCCCGCCGACACTGAAGCTTTCTTT; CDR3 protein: CASSLGPADTEAFF